This entry concerns a single T cell receptor beta chain. What it binds is unknown. The data belong to a study of shared clonotypes between healthy human individuals. Study observations and caveats: The genetic and exposure-history diversity represented was limited by few donors. The authors expected sequencing depth to affect clonotype sharing among donors.

Germline CDR1 is SGHRS and CDR2 is YFSETQ. This CDR3 region has 13 residues. Trimming pared 2 bases from V and 3 bases from J, leaving 8 bases between. Original handling: ImmunoSEQ supplied junction-only sequences lacking quality scores, so filtering was different. Measured with immunoSEQ multiplex PCR; TCRdb has only the in-frame clones, and not every one. Clone size and V and J calls were adopted from that table, with D and trimming inferred from the DNA. In the table there are 2 million or so clones, about 95% of which are singletons. Only CD45RO-negative cells positively selected for CCR7 counted as naive CD8 cells, so terminally differentiated effector memory CD45RA+ cells were excluded.

The source material was naive CD8+ T cells sorted from blood. This TCR derives from a man aged 18-30 years in good health. The chain links TRBV5-1 to TRBJ1-2; no clear D. The CDR3 region is CASSFGRYYGYTF. The CDR3 DNA reads as TGCGCCAGCAGCTTTGGCCGATACTATGGCTACACCTTC.